The T cell receptor (beta chain) under discussion was sequenced for a study of T cells in Graves' hyperthyroidism and ophthalmopathy (dated by TCRdb to the late 2010s). About the investigation overall: TCR V-J signatures able to tell the groups apart were searched for in a discovery cohort of approximately 95 patients, of whom 43 had Graves' ophthalmopathy and around 58 had stable Graves' hyperthyroidism. Prospective prediction of ophthalmopathy was tested in an independent validation cohort of fewer than 20 hyperthyroidism patients and 17 patients who later progressed to ophthalmopathy. The 100 or so discovery patients were randomly split 7:3 into training and test sets. In addition, the study compared T-cell repertoires in thyroid tissue and in blood from 6 or 7 Graves' hyperthyroidism patients. Following sampling, methimazole starting at 30 mg daily was given to hyperthyroidism patients, and high-dose intravenous methylprednisolone was given to ophthalmopathy patients. According to the paper, TCR Vbeta CDR3 sequencing was carried out on over 130 peripheral blood samples, which came from around 43 ophthalmopathy, 70 to 80 hyperthyroidism and roughly 17 progressor patients. The investigation overall reported the following: No statistical method was used to fix the sample size in advance, and group allocation was not hidden from the investigators. In validation, the model predicted progression to ophthalmopathy a median of 6.5 months before onset, with around 70% sensitivity and about 72% specificity. Blood samples also contained most of the expanded thyroid clonotypes (frequency above 0.001), which suggests that blood repertoires may reflect thyroid immune responses. Ophthalmopathy was separated from stable hyperthyroidism by a 13 V-J signature model, with approximately 89% sensitivity and roughly 81% specificity obtained in cross-validation and 80%/75% obtained in testing.

A patient counted as having stable Graves' hyperthyroidism if no progression to ophthalmopathy occurred over 18 months of follow-up. Hyperthyroidism patients were newly diagnosed, had a disease duration of under 2 months, and were aged 18 to 65 years. Exclusion was applied to patients with uncontrolled infections, other autoimmune diseases, pregnancy or lactation. Diagnoses relied on clinical symptoms, serum thyroxine and TRAb, thyroid ultrasound and orbital computed tomography. Total RNA was extracted with Trizol reagent, and quality was checked on an Agilent 2100 Bioanalyzer. This clonotype was detected ten times or more. Its binding antigen is unknown. Per-nucleotide qualities are absent, and no much larger clonotype sits a single base away. The TCR beta CDR3 regions were amplified from the RNA transcripts. For the first round of RT-PCR on the TCR CDR3, the HTBI primer set was used together with the Qiagen OneStep RT-PCR kit. The libraries were constructed in a second round of multiplex PCR and then size-selected and purified. The libraries were sequenced on an Illumina HiSeq2000 using paired-end 100 bp reads. From the authors' description of their analysis: SOAPnuke was used to process the raw data, throwing out any read that contained adapters or uncalled bases, had a mean Phred below 15, or lacked an exact constant-primer or identifier match. COPE v1.2.5 was used to merge the high-quality paired reads, and each unique nucleotide sequence was defined as a clonotype. Clonotypes were aligned to IMGT TRBV, TRBD and TRBJ reference segments using MiTCR v1.1. Analysis was restricted to V-J combinations with a frequency above 0.0001, which covered 98% to 99.2% of repertoires. A TCS score was defined as the ratio of F50 (clonal expansion) to E x V (chaos), with BLOSUM62-based TCRdist applied between CDR3 peptides within each V-J. Welch's t-statistics and random forest reduced around 520 V-J features to roughly 13, which were used in a naive Bayes classifier (R e1071). The similarity between thyroid and blood repertoires was quantified using the Morisita-Horn index. TCRdb reworked the public reads: Q25 trimming with fastp, MiXCR clone assembly, productive beta chains retained. When rows share a CDR3 protein, they turn into one entry using the most common DNA and genes. Here the V and J calls rest on TCRdb's processing, not on the authors' analysis. The sample records fewer than 750,000 distinct CDR3 sequences, just over 45% of which are singletons. The ten most abundant clones make up roughly 8.2% of the sample.

The germline V gene (reference sequence) provides CDR1 MNHEY and CDR2 SMNVEV. From cysteine to phenylalanine, the CDR3 is 13 amino acids long. Of the read, only the CDR3 DNA is kept; its 39 bases are in frame from base 1. V has 7 bases trimmed and J has 6 bases trimmed; junction bases matching no gene number 7. Recombination connected TRBV27 to TRBJ1-1, with TRBD1 matching 8 junction bases. The receptor was derived from a young woman with Graves' hyperthyroidism. Sequenced material: peripheral blood or thyroid tissue (not recorded which). The CDR3 here reads CASKGQVTSEAFF. The bases are TGTGCCAGCAAGGGACAGGTTACCTCTGAAGCTTTCTTT.